This T cell receptor (beta chain) was observed in a study of T-cell memory formation after mild COVID-19. Across the whole study: TCR clusters mostly belonged to single donors. Findings and limits, study-wide: Day 15 to 85 contracting clones showed balanced CD4/CD8; later expanders leaned CD4+.

CDR1 is KGHSH, CDR2 LQKENI, per germline. The CDR3 length is 15 residues. Trimming took off 4 bases at V and 6 bases at J, with 13 bases between the two ends. TCRdb called the 5' RACE reads again in MiXCR, with one record for every CDR3 protein. This table holds approximately 300,000 distinct CDR3 sequences, around 8% found once. To note about this clonotype: What it binds is unknown.

Sequencing input: PBMCs or a T cell subset sorted from them (not recorded which). The sequence came from a man aged 18 to 29 who had mild COVID-19 (a few samples of this study predate the infection). Cell type and time point are not known. The chain carries TRBV18 and TRBJ1-6, with TRBD1 as a possible D gene (5 bases). The CDR3 DNA is TGTGCCAGCTCACGGGACGCTGGAGGTAATTCACCCCTCCACTTT. Translated, it gives CASSRDAGGNSPLHF.